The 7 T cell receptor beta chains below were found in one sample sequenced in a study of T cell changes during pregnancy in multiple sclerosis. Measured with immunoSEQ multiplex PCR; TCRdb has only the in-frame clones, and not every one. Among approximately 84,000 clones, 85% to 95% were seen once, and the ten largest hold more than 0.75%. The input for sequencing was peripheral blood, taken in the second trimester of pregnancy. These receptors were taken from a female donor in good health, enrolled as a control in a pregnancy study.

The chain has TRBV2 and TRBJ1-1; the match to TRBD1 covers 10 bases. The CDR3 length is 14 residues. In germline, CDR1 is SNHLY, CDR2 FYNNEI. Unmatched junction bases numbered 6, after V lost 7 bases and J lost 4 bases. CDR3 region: CASTKTGGSTEAFF. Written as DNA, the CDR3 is TGTGCCAGCACTAAGACAGGGGGCTCCACTGAAGCTTTCTTT.

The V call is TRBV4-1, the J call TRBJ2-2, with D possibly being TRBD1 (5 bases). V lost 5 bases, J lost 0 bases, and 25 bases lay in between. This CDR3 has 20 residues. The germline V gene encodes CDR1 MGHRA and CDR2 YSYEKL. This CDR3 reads CASSLVAGLTPVPNTGELFF. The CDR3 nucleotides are TGCGCCAGCAGCTTAGTCGCAGGGTTGACCCCCGTACCGAACACCGGGGAGCTGTTTTTT.

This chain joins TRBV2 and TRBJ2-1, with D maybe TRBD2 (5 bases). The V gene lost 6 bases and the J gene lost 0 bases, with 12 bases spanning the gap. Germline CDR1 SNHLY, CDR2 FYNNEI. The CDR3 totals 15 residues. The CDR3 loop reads CASRATDSSYNEQFF. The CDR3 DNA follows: TGTGCCAGCAGGGCCACGGACTCCTCCTACAATGAGCAGTTCTTC.

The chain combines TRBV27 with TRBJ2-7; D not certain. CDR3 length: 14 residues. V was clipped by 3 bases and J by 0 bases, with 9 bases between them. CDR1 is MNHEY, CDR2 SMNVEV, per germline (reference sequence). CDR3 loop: CASSFVDNSYEQYF. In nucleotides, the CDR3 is TGTGCCAGCAGTTTCGTAGACAACTCCTACGAGCAGTACTTC.

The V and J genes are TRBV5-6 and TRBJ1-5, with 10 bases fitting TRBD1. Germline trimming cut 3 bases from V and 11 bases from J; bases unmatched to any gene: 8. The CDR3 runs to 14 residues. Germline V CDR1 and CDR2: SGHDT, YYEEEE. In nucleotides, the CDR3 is TGTGCCAGCAGCTCCCGGGACAGGGGCCGGGCCCAGCATTTT. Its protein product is CASSSRDRGRAQHF.

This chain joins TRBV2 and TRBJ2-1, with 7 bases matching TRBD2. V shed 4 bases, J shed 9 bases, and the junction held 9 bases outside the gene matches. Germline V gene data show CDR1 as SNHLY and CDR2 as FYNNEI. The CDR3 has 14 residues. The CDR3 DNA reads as TGTGCCAGCAGTGTTTCGCGGGAGCGGGGTGAGCAGTTCTTC. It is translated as CASSVSRERGEQFF.

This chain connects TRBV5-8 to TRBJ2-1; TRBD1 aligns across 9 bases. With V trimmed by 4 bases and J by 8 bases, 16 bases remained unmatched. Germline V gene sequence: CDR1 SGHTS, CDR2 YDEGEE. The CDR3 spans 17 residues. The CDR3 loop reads CASSLTPGTGFIDEQFF. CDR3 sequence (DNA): TGTGCCAGCAGCCTAACCCCCGGGACAGGGTTTATCGATGAGCAGTTCTTC.